Below are 3 T cell receptor beta chains sequenced from a single sample in a study of cytomegalovirus exposure and HLA in healthy donors. 13 Jbeta primers and 60 Vbeta primers were used for the PCR. TCRdb keeps only in-frame clones here, not all; method: immunoSEQ multiplex PCR. This sample yields 120,000 to 150,000 clones, of which around 73% are seen a single time; 13% to 15% belongs to the top ten. Material for sequencing was PBMCs. These receptors originate from a human donor in good health.

This clone occurred a few times. The chain combines TRBV6-5 with TRBJ2-1; 11 bases are shared with TRBD2. CDR1 and CDR2 from the germline V gene are MNHEY and SVGAGI. CDR3 size: 15 residues. J lost 5 bases, V lost 5 bases, and 5 bases had no gene match. The CDR3 nucleotides read TGTGCCAGCAGTACCCCGGGACTAGCGGACAATGAGCAGTTCTTC. Translating gives CASSTPGLADNEQFF.

V gene TRBV1 combines with J gene TRBJ2-5; TRBD2, the table's D call, lacks a check against the DNA. TRBV1 is a pseudogene locus. This CDR3 has 14 amino acids. The chain's CDR3 is CTSYTSLHQETQYF. The DNA for the CDR3 is TGCACCAGTTATACTAGCCTCCACCAAGAGACCCAGTACTTC.

V is TRBV5-4 and J is TRBJ2-7, with no clear D. Trimming removed 4 bases from V and 5 bases from J, with 13 bases in between. In germline, CDR1 is SGHNT, CDR2 YYREEE (reference sequence). The CDR3 consists of 13 residues. This chain's CDR3 is CASSLPRGHEQYF. The CDR3 nucleotides read TGTGCCAGCAGCCTTCCGAGAGGCCACGAGCAGTACTTC.